The 5 T cell receptor beta chains in this list originate from one sample, sequenced in a study of T cells in Graves' hyperthyroidism and ophthalmopathy. Amplification of TCR beta CDR3 regions used RNA as the template. Using the HTBI primer set, a first-round RT-PCR was run on the TCR CDR3. TCRdb called the multiplex PCR reads again in MiXCR, with one record for every CDR3 protein. The data contain about 600,000 distinct CDR3 sequences, roughly a sixth of them seen just once; the ten biggest clones take up around 3.3%. Sample: blood. The source is a woman aged 40 to 50 with Graves' ophthalmopathy.

This clonotype was detected ten times or more. The genes are TRBV6-1 and TRBJ2-7; possible D gene TRBD1, 7 bases. Trimming shortened V by 4 bases and J by 2 bases, and 15 bases separated the two germline ends. This CDR3 has 15 amino acids. Per the germline V gene, CDR1 is MNHNS and CDR2 is SASEGT. CDR3 loop: CASSAKGRGAYEQYF. DNA of the CDR3: TGTGCCAGCAGTGCGAAAGGCAGGGGGGCCTACGAGCAGTACTTC.

The rearrangement links TRBV9 to TRBJ1-2; 7 bases fit TRBD1. This CDR3 region has 14 residues. V was pared by 4 bases and J by 4 bases, with 7 bases of the junction left unmatched. The germline CDR1 and CDR2 sequences are SGDLS and YYNGEE. The CDR3, as DNA: TGTGCCAGCAGCACCGGGGACAGCGGCTATGGCTACACCTTC. This encodes CASSTGDSGYGYTF.

This clonotype was counted at least ten times. This chain connects TRBV27 to TRBJ2-7, with 7 bases that match TRBD2. CDR1 and CDR2 (germline): MNHEY, SMNVEV (reference sequence). Germline trimming cut 5 bases from V and 4 bases from J; bases unmatched to any gene: 11. This CDR3 has 15 residues. CDR3 region: CASSARGESGYEQYF. The CDR3 nucleotides read TGTGCCAGCAGTGCCCGGGGGGAGTCTGGGTACGAGCAGTACTTC.

The chain has TRBV15 and TRBJ1-5; D is unresolved. There are 15 residues in the CDR3. Germline CDR1 is LNHNV and CDR2 is YYDKDF (reference sequence). V shed 0 bases and J shed 3 bases, with 9 bases lying between them. As DNA, the CDR3 is TGTGCCACCAGCAGAGATTCCTATAACAATCAGCCCCAGCATTTT. Translated, it gives CATSRDSYNNQPQHF.

This clonotype was observed a handful of times. The chain uses TRBV10-3 and TRBJ1-2, with D perhaps matching TRBD1 (5 bases). CDR1 and CDR2 from the germline V gene are ENHRY and SYGVKD. The V gene lost 2 bases and the J gene lost 8 bases, with 12 bases spanning the gap. The length of the CDR3 is 13 residues. CDR3 nucleotide sequence: TGTGCCATCAGTGAGGGGTTAGGGGAAGGCTACACCTTC. The encoded protein is CAISEGLGEGYTF.